Each of the 4 T cell receptor beta chains below was sequenced from the same sample in a study of CDR3 diversity in severe acne. TCRdb independently ran MiXCR on the PCR reads; one entry per CDR3 protein. This sample has more than 70,000 distinct CDR3 sequences; 45% to 50% occur once, and the top ten carry around 9.1%. The specimen was blood. All receptors come from a male donor in good health, serving as a control.

A remark on this clonotype: A read error may be the cause here, since a much bigger clone is one base away. The chain is built from TRBV24-1 and TRBJ2-7; TRBD1 is a possible D gene (6 bases). Germline CDR1 is KGHDR and CDR2 is SFDVKD. This CDR3 spans 15 amino acids. Trimming removed 7 bases from V and 3 bases from J, with 18 bases in between. Here the CDR3 DNA reads TGTGCCACCAGCGAGTGGGGAAGCAGGGGCTACGAGCAGTACTTC. Translated: CATSEWGSRGYEQYF.

In this sample, this clonotype turned up a few times. The CDR3 DNA follows: TGTGCCATCGAGGCGGGACTAGCGGGACGGAATGAGCAGTTCTTC. It codes for CAIEAGLAGRNEQFF. The V call is TRBV10-3, the J call TRBJ2-1; TRBD2 aligns across 13 bases. V shed 8 bases and J 7 bases; nucleotides not matched to a gene: 8. The CDR3 has 15 residues. CDR1 and CDR2 (germline): ENHRY, SYGVKD.

V gene TRBV10-3 combines with J gene TRBJ2-5; 9 nucleotides match TRBD1. This CDR3 contains 15 residues. Germline-derived CDR1 and CDR2 are ENHRY and SYGVKD. Losses at the gene ends were 5 bases for V and 4 bases for J; bases not matched to a gene: 8. As DNA, the CDR3 is TGTGCCATCAGTCCTGTCGGGACAGGGTCAGAGACCCAGTACTTC. It codes for CAISPVGTGSETQYF.

The chain uses TRBV3-1 and TRBJ2-3, with no clear D. The CDR3 has 12 amino acids. Trimming took 6 bases from V and 4 from J, leaving 8 bases between them. Germline loops: CDR1 LGHDT, CDR2 YNNKEL (reference sequence). In DNA form, the CDR3 reads TGTGCCAGCAGGGACGTCGCAGATACGCAGTATTTT. This encodes CASRDVADTQYF.